Listed here is a single TCR beta chain. This specimen comes from a study of control samples from healthy donors and cancer patients. CDR3 length: 17 amino acids. TCRdb's table, derived via immunoSEQ multiplex PCR, lists solely in-frame clones and lacks some. The sample carries some 87,000 clones, about 79% recorded once. The receptor was isolated from a man in his sixties with head and neck cancer. Sequencing was carried out using PBMCs. This rearrangement joins TRBV21-1 to TRBJ1-6; the table's D call, TRBD1, has no DNA check behind it. TRBV21-1 is an annotated pseudogene. CDR3 coding DNA: TGTGCCAGCAGCAACTGGACAGGGCGGCCCTATAATTCACCCCTCCACTTT. Its protein is CASSNWTGRPYNSPLHF.